The rows below give T cell receptor beta chains drawn from one sample of a study of blood T cell repertoires in COVID-19. Measured with immunoSEQ multiplex PCR; TCRdb has only the in-frame clones, and not every one. The sample shows some 56,000 clones, more than 70% of them seen only once. Sequenced sample: peripheral blood. These receptor sequences come from a woman of 80 years or more with acute or convalescent COVID-19. Both conserved end residues are part of each CDR3. Fields, in order: V gene, CDR3 protein.

V: TRBV11-1; CDR3: CASSFSGGQTF
V: TRBV2; CDR3: CASTATNRAGNTIYF
V: TRBV27; CDR3: CASSLLGTSGSYEQFF
V: TRBV5-5; CDR3: CASSSGGVGNGYTF
V: TRBV2; CDR3: CATRQGSYGYTF
V: TRBV3-1/TRBV3-2; CDR3: CASSQARGSTEAFF
V: TRBV6-6; CDR3: CASSYEDYQREQFF
V: TRBV9; CDR3: CASSVEAGIGTEAFF
V: TRBV18; CDR3: CASSRDRVVANYGYTF
V: TRBV9; CDR3: CASSMGVGQPQHF
V: TRBV7-2; CDR3: CASSQRLDLTDTQYF
V: TRBV6-5; CDR3: CASSLMGQISGNTIYF
V: TRBV4-1; CDR3: CASSQGQVTTRETQYF
V: TRBV6-5; CDR3: CASSDRGQGAYEQYF
V: TRBV7-9; CDR3: CASRQGNEKLFF
V: TRBV19; CDR3: CASSTEQGARYGYTF
V: TRBV5-4; CDR3: CASSSTGDTYEQYF
V: TRBV27; CDR3: CASSPNSRGIGLRNTEAFF
V: TRBV7-3; CDR3: CASSLLGDRTQFF
V: TRBV11-3; CDR3: CASSPAGLNTGELFF
V: TRBV28; CDR3: CASRSPLDSYGYTF
V: TRBV19; CDR3: CASSIEVKPQHF
V: TRBV30; CDR3: CAWRRDSLGNTIYF
V: TRBV11-2; CDR3: CASSLDRTSTEAFF
V: TRBV5-1; CDR3: CASSLAGFLYEQYF
V: TRBV27; CDR3: CASSFGIGGIYEQYF
V: TRBV5-5; CDR3: CASSLASGYNYGYTF
V: TRBV20-1; CDR3: CSASFRRSLSTDTQYF
V: TRBV30; CDR3: CAWSVLDTQYF
V: TRBV11-2; CDR3: CASSLAEGGWGYTF
V: TRBV7-2; CDR3: CASSLTGTGYQETQYF
V: TRBV6-1; CDR3: CASSERYEQYF
V: TRBV3-1/TRBV3-2; CDR3: CASSPQGASPLTEAFF
V: TRBV11-3; CDR3: CASSEIDYNEQFF
V: TRBV5-1; CDR3: CASSSPGQERTF
V: TRBV11-2; CDR3: CASSWQQGGTEAFF
V: TRBV11-2; CDR3: CASSSGTAIAKNIQYF
V: TRBV28; CDR3: CASSALDRGHQPQHF
V: TRBV28; CDR3: CASSLSHRVANVLTF
V: TRBV7-6; CDR3: CASSKSGGTSYNEQFF
V: TRBV19; CDR3: CASSYAANLVTGGTEAFF
V: TRBV21-1; CDR3: CASSPTAQGRGSGANVLTF
V: TRBV3-1/TRBV3-2; CDR3: CASSSQGRGYGYTF
V: TRBV19; CDR3: CASSTDRGGEKLFF
V: TRBV3-1/TRBV3-2; CDR3: CASSQGAGLHYGYTF
V: TRBV30; CDR3: CACIGYGEQYF
V: TRBV19; CDR3: CASSNGGRGTGNTEAFF
V: TRBV4-1; CDR3: CASSPSGDSTDTQYF
V: TRBV25-1; CDR3: CASSELTSGGFTDTQYF
V: TRBV2; CDR3: CASRVDSSYEQYF
V: TRBV6-1; CDR3: CASSEVDSRYEQYF
V: TRBV7-8; CDR3: CASSLAYAGQETQYF